A few counts support the clone carrying this T cell receptor beta chain. Its antigen is unknown. Germline loops: CDR1 SEHNR, CDR2 FQNEAQ (reference sequence). The CDR3 is made up of 12 amino acids. Trimming took 1 base from V and 11 from J, leaving 8 bases between them. TCRdb used MiXCR to reprocess the 5' RACE reads, holding one entry per CDR3 protein. The data show about 700,000 distinct CDR3 sequences, 8.5% to 9.5% seen once. This entry belongs to a study of identical twins. General study findings and limits: Findings came from cross-sectional statistics, without long-term follow-up of donors. With abundant cord blood beta clonotypes, insertions were fewer; memory repertoires showed no such pattern.

The sample was also reused in another study, on yellow fever vaccine responses in identical twins. This second study notes: Twins showed a vaccine T cell response that reportedly seemed partly convergent, partly personalized.

V is TRBV7-9 and J is TRBJ2-2; perhaps TRBD2 as D (5 bases). The source material was PBMCs. The sequence was obtained from a woman aged 18-29 years in good health. The CDR3 is CASSLGELELFF. The CDR3 bases are TGTGCCAGCAGCTTAGGGGAGTTAGAGCTGTTTTTT.